Following are 2 T cell receptor beta chains from one sample sequenced in a study of immune evolution from preneoplasia to lung adenocarcinoma. Some clones are missing from TCRdb's copy, which holds only in-frame ones; the method was immunoSEQ multiplex PCR. The repertoire includes roughly 8,100 clones, 81% of them detected once, and just over 8% sits in the top ten. The sequencing sample was made of FFPE invasive lung adenocarcinoma tissue. The source is a person aged 50-59 years with lung adenocarcinoma.

This clone was observed a few times. The chain links TRBV11-3 to TRBJ2-1, with TRBD2 identical over 12 bases. This CDR3 comprises 17 residues. Germline V lookup: CDR1 SGHNT, CDR2 YENEEA. J gave up 0 bases and V 3 bases, and 3 bases lay outside the gene matches. DNA of the CDR3: TGTGCCAGCAGCTTCACTAGCGGGGGGATCTCCTACAATGAGCAGTTCTTC. The encoded protein is CASSFTSGGISYNEQFF.

The V gene is TRBV18, the J gene TRBJ2-2; D unclear. Looked up from germline, CDR1 is KGHSH and CDR2 is LQKENI. V was trimmed by 0 bases and J by 8 bases, leaving 10 bases between them. CDR3 length: 14 amino acids. As DNA, the CDR3 is TGTGCCAGCTCACCACCGAGCTACCCAGGGGAGCTGTTTTTT. This translates into CASSPPSYPGELFF. Full variable domain (outside the CDR3, taken from reference TRBV18 and TRBJ2-2): NAGVMQNPRHLVRRRGQEARLRCSPMKGHSHVYWYRQLPEEGLKFMVYLQKENIIDESGMPKERFSAEFPKEGPSILRIQQVVRGDSAAYFCASSPPSYPGELFFGEGSRLTVL.